This T cell receptor beta chain was observed in a study of technical replicates of blood from several donors. The CDR3 spans 18 residues. CDR1 and CDR2 (germline): KGHSH, LQKENI. Trimming removed 1 base from V and 2 bases from J; junction bases left unmatched: 8. Only in-frame clones appear in the TCRdb table, and some are missing; sequencing was by immunoSEQ multiplex PCR. The table lists around 70,000 clones, roughly 96% of them singletons, with around 0.2% in the top ten. This receptor was identified in a human donor in good health. The rearrangement joins TRBV18 to TRBJ2-6; 7 nucleotides align to TRBD1. Sequenced sample: T cells isolated from PBMCs. The DNA of the CDR3 is TGTGCCAGCTCACCACAAATACTGGACAGGACTGGGGCCAACGTCCTGACTTTC. Translation gives CASSPQILDRTGANVLTF.